This T cell receptor beta chain was recovered during a study of spatial heterogeneity in lung cancer. Study-level background: The study observed each unique TCR and UMI combination more than ten times on average in raw reads. Whole-study results and caveats: In blood, ubiquitous expanded tumor TCRs appeared more at resection than follow-up.

This clonotype was counted many times. As yet, its antigen is unknown. This CDR3 spans 12 amino acids. Trimming pared 7 bases from V and 6 bases from J, leaving 10 bases between. Per germline, CDR1 SNHLY and CDR2 FYNNEI. Time point in this sample: sample taken at primary tumor resection. Unsorted samples of tumor, nontumor lung or frozen PBMC had their whole RNA sequenced. Every TCR cDNA molecule bore its own unique molecular identifier. TCRdb called the 5' RACE reads again in MiXCR, with one record for every CDR3 protein. The sample has tens of thousands of distinct CDR3 sequences, 4% to 6% seen once. The clonotype originates from a female donor with early-stage non-small cell lung cancer. The rearrangement joins TRBV2 to TRBJ1-5; the D gene is possibly TRBD1 (5 bases). Sequences were derived from PBMCs, sampled at surgery. The CDR3, as DNA: TGTGCCAGCATGGGGGGAACTCAGCCCCAGCATTTT. This codes for CASMGGTQPQHF.